Listed below are T cell receptor beta chains from one sample, sequenced in a study of metastatic and nonmetastatic thyroid tumors. TCRdb re-called the PCR reads via MiXCR. The sample yields 35,000 to 50,000 clones, less than 3.5% seen once. The specimen sequenced was blood. These receptors were obtained from a female donor with papillary thyroid cancer or a benign thyroid nodule (not recorded which). Some clones in this sample may be carry-over from other donors' samples. CDR3s include the opening cysteine and the closing phenylalanine or tryptophan. Fields, in order: clone size, J gene, V gene, D gene, CDR3 protein, CDR3 DNA. The D gene is left open where the match is weak. The listing skips clone size in some rows; elsewhere it reads once, few, many or a size class.

>many|TRBJ2-1|TRBV6-1|.
CASRKKASSYNEQFF
TGTGCCAGCAGAAAAAAGGCCAGCTCCTACAATGAGCAGTTCTTC
>once|TRBJ2-1|TRBV9|.
CARSIEPAQRLGSYNEQFF
TGTGCCAGAAGCATAGAGCCGGCCCAGCGTTTAGGAAGTTACAATGAGCAGTTCTTC
>few|TRBJ2-1|TRBV6-4|TRBD2
CASSAQTSGDYNEQFF
TGTGCCAGCAGCGCACAGACTAGCGGAGACTACAATGAGCAGTTCTTC
>.|TRBJ2-7|TRBV12-3/TRBV12-4|.
CASSLAQANEQYF
TGTGCCAGCAGTTTAGCACAGGCGAACGAGCAGTACTTC
>many|TRBJ2-7|TRBV12-5|TRBD1
CASGLGTGTGSTPIF
TGTGCTAGTGGTTTGGGCACCGGGACAGGCTCAACTCCTATCTTC
>many|TRBJ2-7|TRBV6-1|TRBD2
CASSEVQAGVGREQYF
TGTGCCAGCAGTGAAGTTCAAGCGGGAGTAGGGCGTGAGCAGTACTTC
>many|TRBJ1-3|TRBV29-1|.
CSVEWGNTIYF
TGCAGCGTGGAATGGGGAAACACCATATATTTT
>many|TRBJ1-4|TRBV7-2|TRBD1
CASSLDQGGEKLFF
TGTGCCAGCAGCTTAGACCAGGGGGGTGAAAAACTGTTTTTT
>many|TRBJ2-4|TRBV14|.
CASSQDQWGKNIQYF
TGTGCCAGCAGCCAAGATCAGTGGGGCAAAAACATTCAGTACTTC
>few|TRBJ2-2|TRBV12-3/TRBV12-4|.
CASSTQRANTGELFF
TGTGCCAGCAGTACACAACGAGCGAACACCGGGGAGCTGTTTTTT
>.|TRBJ2-1|TRBV6-2/TRBV6-3|TRBD2
CASSYSGGSSYNERFF
TGTGCCAGCAGTTACTCGGGGGGGAGCTCCTACAATGAGCGGTTCTTC
>few|TRBJ2-2|TRBV9|TRBD2
CASSELATNTGELFF
TGTGCCAGCAGCGAACTAGCGACGAACACCGGGGAGCTGTTTTTT
>few|TRBJ2-5|TRBV20-1|.
CSATGYKSTQYF
TGCAGTGCTACAGGGTACAAGAGTACCCAGTACTTC
>few|TRBJ2-2|TRBV12-3/TRBV12-4|.
CASSSHRVTGELFF
TGTGCCAGCAGTTCCCACAGGGTCACCGGGGAGCTGTTTTTT
>many|TRBJ2-3|TRBV6-4|.
CASSDSFGSTDTQYF
TGTGCCAGCAGTGACTCTTTCGGTAGCACAGATACGCAGTATTTT
>many|TRBJ2-2|TRBV5-1|TRBD2
CASSLAKLAGGTGELFF
TGCGCCAGCAGCTTGGCCAAACTAGCGGGAGGAACCGGGGAGCTGTTTTTT
>.|TRBJ2-2|TRBV6-1|.
CASSETHSNTGELFF
TGTGCCAGCAGTGAAACTCATTCGAACACCGGGGAGCTGTTTTTT
>many|TRBJ2-3|TRBV5-6|.
CASTGEGLLNTDTQYF
TGTGCCAGCACCGGAGAGGGACTCCTCAACACAGATACGCAGTATTTT
>.|TRBJ2-7|TRBV28|TRBD1
CASSFQDRTSYEQYF
TGTGCCAGCAGTTTTCAGGACAGGACCTCCTACGAGCAGTACTTC
>.|TRBJ2-5|TRBV5-1|TRBD1
CASSGQGQETQYF
TGCGCCAGCAGTGGACAGGGTCAAGAGACCCAGTACTTC
>few|TRBJ1-4|TRBV20-1|.
CSAPRPTNEKLFF
TGCAGTGCTCCTCGGCCGACTAATGAAAAACTGTTTTTT
>.|TRBJ2-5|TRBV6-2/TRBV6-3|TRBD1
CASRQTGSQETQYF
TGTGCCAGCAGACAGACAGGGTCGCAAGAGACCCAGTACTTC
>few|TRBJ2-3|TRBV6-2/TRBV6-3|.
CASSYARVADTQYF
TGTGCCAGCAGTTATGCCAGGGTTGCAGATACGCAGTATTTT
>.|TRBJ2-6|TRBV28|.
CASSNTLSGANVLTF
TGTGCCAGCAGTAACACACTCTCTGGGGCCAACGTCCTGACTTTC
>many|TRBJ2-7|TRBV3-1|.
CASSQVRQGTYEQYF
TGTGCCAGCAGCCAAGTAAGGCAGGGCACCTACGAGCAGTACTTC
>.|TRBJ2-7|TRBV20-1|TRBD1
CSARSRDSSSYEQYF
TGCAGTGCTAGGAGCCGGGACAGCTCATCCTACGAGCAGTACTTC